This T cell receptor beta chain was sequenced for a study of post-analysis software for immune sequencing data. Findings of the study overall: In patients, TRBV5-6, TRBV5-1 and TRBV20-1 belonged to five or six TRBV segments found more frequently than in controls.

Carried by the TCR beta cDNA libraries were unique molecular identifiers. TCRdb reanalysed the PCR reads using MiXCR and keeps one entry per CDR3 protein. The data show fewer than 850,000 distinct CDR3 sequences, 30% seen once. The CDR3 has 17 residues. The V segment lost 0 bases and the J segment 1 base; nucleotides outside the gene matches: 2. Germline lookup yields CDR1 ENHRY and CDR2 SYGVKD. To note about this clonotype: Its specificity is unknown.

Sequencing was done on a sample of blood. This TCR was recovered from a girl between 5 and 17 years old with multiple sclerosis. The V gene is TRBV10-3, the J gene TRBJ2-2, with 10 bases aligning to TRBD2. The CDR3 sequence is CAISESRLAGNTGELFF. The CDR3 nucleotides read TGTGCCATCAGTGAGTCGAGACTAGCGGGGAACACCGGGGAGCTGTTTTTT.